This TCR beta chain was obtained from a study of T cells in narcolepsy. Study context: Patients with NT1 or NT2 and healthy control donors were enrolled.

Overall study results and limits: Some memory CD4+ repertoires had no autoreactive clone sequences. Autoreactive HCRT-specific and TRIB2-specific clonotypes were marked in same-patient CSF-versus-blood CD4+ comparisons. Healthy controls reportedly lacked the autoreactive clonotypes serially found in patients' blood.

Here immunoSEQ multiplex PCR was the method, and the copy in TCRdb shows in-frame clones only, minus some. The sample has approximately 25,000 clones; 70% to 85% are singletons. As concerns this clone: Its antigen is currently unknown.

The sequence was collected from a human donor with narcolepsy. The sample comprised CD45RA- memory CD4+ T cells from PBMCs.

The CDR3 sequence is CASSLVAGGRGDTEAFF. CDR3 sequence (DNA): TGTGCCAGCAGCTTAGTGGCAGGGGGGAGAGGGGACACTGAAGCTTTCTTT. The rearrangement joins TRBV7-2 to TRBJ1-1, with 7 bases that match TRBD1. The CDR3 totals 17 residues. With V trimmed by 1 base and J by 3 bases, 11 bases remained unmatched. Germline CDR1 is SGHTA and CDR2 is FQGNSA. Drawing the rest from reference TRBV7-2 and TRBJ1-1, the complete variable domain is GAGVSQSPSNKVTEKGKDVELRCDPISGHTALYWYRQSLGQGLEFLIYFQGNSAPDKSGLPSDRFSAERTGGSVSTLTIQRTQQEDSAVYLCASSLVAGGRGDTEAFFGQGTRLTVV.